The 6 T cell receptor beta chains listed next were all sequenced from one sample in a study of CD8 T cells in ankylosing spondylitis (dated 2017 in TCRdb). The method behind the library was 5' RACE. The sample was run on an Illumina HiSeq 2500. TCRdb passed the public sequencing reads through fastp at Q25 and MiXCR, retaining productive beta sequences. Every distinct CDR3 protein forms one entry, paired with its most common genes and DNA. The sample table lists around 100,000 distinct CDR3 sequences, 24% of them with a count of one. The ten largest account for approximately 13% of the sample. Sequencing was carried out using synovial fluid, either unsorted or a sorted T cell fraction (not recorded which). These receptors were collected from a male donor with ankylosing spondylitis.

The table lists this clonotype with many counts. The rearrangement uses TRBV12-3 or TRBV12-4 and TRBJ1-1; TRBD1 is a possible D gene (6 bases). Trimming left V 2 bases short and J 1 base short, with 11 bases between. This CDR3 is built from 15 residues. The CDR3 loop is CASSLRGGRNTEAFF. CDR3 nucleotide sequence: TGTGCCAGCAGTTTAAGAGGGGGGAGGAACACTGAAGCTTTCTTT.

This clonotype has just a few counts. The V and J genes are TRBV24-1 and TRBJ1-1; D gene ambiguous. Germline CDR1 reads KGHDR; CDR2 reads SFDVKD. The CDR3 has 13 residues. V was shortened by 4 bases and J by 4 bases, with 9 bases between the two germline ends. The CDR3 loop reads CATSDPDTTEAFF. CDR3 nucleotides: TGTGCCACCAGTGACCCCGACACCACTGAAGCTTTCTTT.

The chain employs TRBV4-1 and TRBJ1-3; TRBD1 is a possible D gene (5 bases). Germline-derived CDR1 and CDR2 are MGHRA and YSYEKL. This CDR3 region has 15 residues. V shed 0 bases and J shed 5 bases, with 11 bases lying between them. The CDR3 DNA reads TGCGCCAGCAGCCAAGATGGCAGGGAGCGAAACACCATATATTTT. Its protein is CASSQDGRERNTIYF.

This clonotype came up a few times. The V gene is TRBV10-3, the J gene TRBJ1-1; D is undetermined. V lost 0 bases and J 11 bases, leaving 13 bases between the germline ends. The CDR3 extends over 13 amino acids. Per germline, CDR1 ENHRY and CDR2 SYGVKD. The chain's CDR3 is CAISESTPSQAFF. CDR3 bases: TGTGCCATCAGTGAGTCGACCCCCTCGCAGGCTTTCTTT.

This chain connects TRBV9 to TRBJ1-5, with no clear D. V gave up 4 bases and J gave up 5 bases, with 13 bases separating them. The CDR3 loop spans 14 amino acids. The germline V gene encodes CDR1 SGDLS and CDR2 YYNGEE. CDR3 bases: TGTGCCAGCAGCCCCTATGGTTGGGATCAGCCCCAGCATTTT. Protein product: CASSPYGWDQPQHF.

A few counts support this clonotype. The V call is TRBV27, the J call TRBJ2-1, with D unclear. Trimming shortened V by 5 bases and J by 0 bases, and 5 bases separated the two germline ends. Germline V CDR1 and CDR2: MNHEY, SMNVEV (reference sequence). CDR3 length equals 13 residues. The CDR3 loop reads CASSRSSYNEQFF. The CDR3 DNA follows: TGTGCCAGCAGTAGGAGCTCCTACAATGAGCAGTTCTTC.